These 28 T cell receptor beta chains came from one sample sequenced in a study of blood T cell repertoires in COVID-19. TCRdb keeps only in-frame clones here, not all; method: immunoSEQ multiplex PCR. The table includes approximately 150,000 clones, approximately 90% detected once. The material sequenced was peripheral blood. The receptors originated from a human donor in a cohort sampled during active COVID-19.

V usage is TRBV2 and J usage is TRBJ1-1, with TRBD1 matching 8 bases. Germline CDR1 reads SNHLY; CDR2 reads FYNNEI. V was clipped by 6 bases and J by 1 base; unmatched bases: 4. The CDR3 is 14 amino acids. CDR3 protein: CASRATGGNTEAFF. CDR3 DNA sequence: TGTGCCAGCAGGGCCACAGGGGGGAACACTGAAGCTTTCTTT.

The CDR3 DNA follows: TGTGCCAGTAGTACCCGGGACAAGTACAATGAGCAGTTCTTC. Amino acids: CASSTRDKYNEQFF. This chain links TRBV19 with TRBJ2-1; a weak D match, TRBD1 (6 bases). Germline assignment: CDR1 LNHDA and CDR2 SQIVND (reference sequence). The CDR3 sequence is 14 residues long. The germline V and J ends were trimmed by 4 bases and 4 bases, with 11 bases remaining between them.

The J gene is TRBJ1-2, the V gene TRBV6-5, with 12 positions matching TRBD1. This CDR3 spans 16 amino acids. V was pared by 4 bases and J by 7 bases, with 10 bases of the junction left unmatched. Germline assignment: CDR1 MNHEY and CDR2 SVGAGI. CDR3 nucleotides: TGTGCCAGCAGTTTCTCACCGGGACAGGGGGCGTCTGGCTACACCTTC. This sequence encodes CASSFSPGQGASGYTF.

The chain joins TRBV15 to TRBJ1-3, with D perhaps matching TRBD1 (5 bases). The CDR3 length is 14 residues. The germline CDR1 and CDR2 sequences are LNHNV and YYDKDF (reference sequence). Deletions cut 0 bases from V and 8 bases from J, with 11 bases between. In DNA form, the CDR3 reads TGTGCCACCAGCAGAGATGAAGGAGGGGACACCATATATTTT. Its protein is CATSRDEGGDTIYF.

The J gene is TRBJ2-2, the V gene TRBV7-2; 12 bases align to TRBD2. V trimming: 5 bases; J trimming: 7 bases; junction bases outside the gene matches: 14. This CDR3 is built from 18 residues. The germline gives CDR1 SGHTA, CDR2 FQGNSA. CDR3 in DNA: TGTGCCAGCAGCCCCCGCCCAACTAGCGGGGGGCCGGGCGGGGAGCTGTTTTTT. Protein product: CASSPRPTSGGPGGELFF.

The chain recombines TRBV20-1 with TRBJ2-7; 13 nucleotides align to TRBD2. In germline, CDR1 is DFQATT, CDR2 SNEGSKA (reference sequence). This CDR3 contains 14 residues. V dropped 3 bases and J dropped 4; count of bases not matched to a gene: 3. Written as DNA, the CDR3 is TGCAGTGCTAGTTGGGGACTAGCGGGATACGAGCAGTACTTC. Protein product: CSASWGLAGYEQYF.

V and J are TRBV19 and TRBJ2-2, with TRBD1 as a possible D gene (5 bases). The V gene lost 7 bases and the J gene lost 1 base, with 10 bases spanning the gap. The CDR3 runs to 14 residues. Germline V CDR1 and CDR2: LNHDA, SQIVND (reference sequence). CDR3 region: CASNLRENTGELFF. The CDR3 DNA reads as TGTGCCAGTAACCTCAGGGAGAACACCGGGGAGCTGTTTTTT. Full variable domain (remainder filled in from reference TRBV19 and TRBJ2-2): DGGITQSPKYLFRKEGQNVTLSCEQNLNHDAMYWYRQDPGQGLRLIYYSQIVNDFQKGDIAEGYSVSREKKESFPLTVTSAQKNPTAFYLCASNLRENTGELFFGEGSRLTVL.

The J gene is TRBJ1-3, the V gene TRBV14, with a possible D match to TRBD1 (6 bases). The CDR3 has 14 amino acids. The germline V and J ends were trimmed by 5 bases and 0 bases, with 8 bases remaining between them. From germline, CDR1 is SGHDN and CDR2 FVKESK. For the CDR3, the DNA is TGTGCCAGCAGCTTCAGGGGCTCTGGAAACACCATATATTTT. This gives the protein CASSFRGSGNTIYF.

This clone was observed a few times. The chain employs TRBV6-6 and TRBJ2-1; weak D call: TRBD2 (5 bases). In germline, CDR1 is MNHNY, CDR2 SVGAGI (reference sequence). V was pared by 2 bases and J by 6 bases, with 11 bases between. This CDR3 has 14 amino acids. CDR3 amino acids: CASSYPSGGNEQFF. As DNA, the CDR3 is TGTGCCAGCAGTTACCCCTCCGGAGGCAATGAGCAGTTCTTC.

The table lists this clone with a count of one. The chain joins TRBV7-3 to TRBJ2-7; weak D call: TRBD1 (6 bases). In germline, CDR1 is SGHTA, CDR2 FQGTGA. CDR3 length: 16 amino acids. V was pared by 1 base and J by 7 bases, with 20 bases between. The CDR3 DNA is TGTGCCAGCAGCTTAAATTTGGTGGGGGCCGGTGCAGAGCAGTACTTC. It is translated as CASSLNLVGAGAEQYF.

This rearrangement joins TRBV7-7 to TRBJ1-2; TRBD1 might be the D (5 bases). This CDR3 has 20 amino acids. Trimming stripped 2 bases from V and 0 bases from J, with 25 bases between. CDR1 is SSHAT, CDR2 FNYEAQ, per germline (reference sequence). CDR3 loop: CASSLYIPNRRTSSNYGYTF. DNA of the CDR3: TGTGCCAGCAGCTTATATATACCGAACAGGCGAACCTCCTCTAACTATGGCTACACCTTC.

CDR3 in amino acids: CASSVAGQPNQPQHF. As DNA, the CDR3 is TGTGCCAGCAGCGTAGCGGGACAGCCCAATCAGCCCCAGCATTTT. This chain links TRBV9 with TRBJ1-5, with 7 bases fitting TRBD1. Germline V gives CDR1 SGDLS, CDR2 YYNGEE. This CDR3 region has 15 residues. V was pared by 0 bases and J by 3 bases, with 3 bases of the junction left unmatched. The whole variable domain, remainder taken from reference TRBV9 and TRBJ1-5, is DSGVTQTPKHLITATGQRVTLRCSPRSGDLSVYWYQQSLDQGLQFLIQYYNGEERAKGNILERFSAQQFPDLHSELNLSSLELGDSALYFCASSVAGQPNQPQHFGDGTRLSIL.

This clone appeared once. CDR3 in amino acids: CASSQGSGNSGPIANEQFF. The DNA of the CDR3 is TGTGCCAGCAGCCAAGGGTCGGGAAATAGCGGACCCATTGCCAATGAGCAGTTCTTC. This rearrangement joins TRBV4-2 to TRBJ2-1, with D maybe TRBD2 (6 bases). V dropped 1 base and J dropped 6 bases, with 25 bases sitting between them. CDR1 and CDR2 from the germline V gene are LGHNA and YNFKEQ. The CDR3 covers 19 residues.

This clone was picked up many times. The chain links TRBV25-1 to TRBJ2-3; D is uncertain. The V gene's germline CDR1 is MGHDK and CDR2 SYGVNS. V lost 4 bases and J lost 1, with 6 bases in between. The CDR3 has 13 residues. The CDR3 reads CASSAQGTDTQYF. The CDR3 nucleotides read TGTGCCAGCAGTGCCCAGGGCACAGATACGCAGTATTTT.

For the CDR3, the DNA is TGCGCCAGCAGCCAACAGACAGTCTACGAGCAGTACTTC. Amino acid sequence: CASSQQTVYEQYF. The V call is TRBV4-1, the J call TRBJ2-7, with D possibly matching TRBD1 (5 bases). Trimming cost V 2 bases and J 3 bases, with 8 bases left between them. Germline V gives CDR1 MGHRA, CDR2 YSYEKL. This CDR3 region has 13 residues.

The chain is built from TRBV7-3 and TRBJ1-1; D might be TRBD1 (6 bases). This CDR3 has 15 amino acids. CDR1 SGHTA and CDR2 FQGTGA come from the germline V gene. V lost 0 bases and J lost 8, with 16 bases in between. This chain's CDR3 is CASSLTLGTPQEAFF. As DNA, the CDR3 is TGTGCCAGCAGCTTAACGTTAGGGACACCTCAAGAAGCTTTCTTT.

The chain carries TRBV7-9 and TRBJ2-7; possibly TRBD1 for D (6 bases). The germline V gene encodes CDR1 SEHNR and CDR2 FQNEAQ (reference sequence). This CDR3 spans 13 amino acids. V was cut by 5 bases and J by 0 bases, with 8 bases left in between. CDR3 protein: CASSRQDSYEQYF. CDR3 nucleotide sequence: TGTGCCAGCAGCCGACAGGACTCCTACGAGCAGTACTTC.

J is TRBJ2-1 and V is TRBV7-8; tentatively, D is TRBD2 (7 bases). CDR1 SGHVS and CDR2 FQNEAQ come from the germline V gene. The CDR3 is 15 amino acids. V lost 2 bases, J lost 7 bases, and 15 bases lay in between. CDR3 residues: CASSLIGGGLNEQFF. The DNA of the CDR3 is TGTGCCAGCAGCTTAATAGGGGGGGGACTAAATGAGCAGTTCTTC.

This rearrangement joins TRBV7-3 to TRBJ2-5; 7 nucleotides align to TRBD1. V lost 5 bases, J lost 5 bases, and 5 bases stayed unmatched. Per the germline V gene, CDR1 is SGHTA and CDR2 is FQGTGA. This CDR3 has 13 amino acids. CDR3 protein: CASSTTGIETQYF. As DNA, the CDR3 is TGTGCCAGCAGCACGACAGGGATCGAGACCCAGTACTTC.

This chain links TRBV3-1 (or the pseudogene TRBV3-2) with TRBJ2-3; TRBD2 matches at 11 bases. V was clipped by 2 bases and J by 8 bases; unmatched bases: 12. The germline gives CDR1 LGHDT, CDR2 YNNKEL (reference sequence). There are 17 residues in the CDR3. This chain's CDR3 is CASSQMRYSGGAGTQYF. As DNA, the CDR3 is TGTGCCAGCAGCCAAATGAGGTATAGCGGGGGGGCTGGTACGCAGTATTTT.

The rearrangement joins TRBV29-1 to TRBJ2-1; 10 nucleotides match TRBD2. In germline, CDR1 is SQVTM, CDR2 ANQGSEA. After removal of 3 bases from V and 4 bases from J, the junction contained 9 bases not matched to a gene. The CDR3 is made up of 16 amino acids. CDR3 sequence (DNA): TGCAGCGTTGATGGGCCTAGCGGGGGCCCTTACAATGAGCAGTTCTTC. It is translated as CSVDGPSGGPYNEQFF.

The CDR3 DNA reads as TGTGCCAGTAGTGGACAGGGGGACTCACCCCTCCACTTT. Translating it yields CASSGQGDSPLHF. V gene TRBV19 combines with J gene TRBJ1-6; 10 nucleotides match TRBD1. This CDR3 is built from 13 residues. After removal of 5 bases from V and 10 bases from J, the junction contained 2 bases not matched to a gene. Germline V gene lookup returns CDR1 LNHDA and CDR2 SQIVND (reference sequence).

The chain carries TRBV7-2 and TRBJ1-4; TRBD1 matches at 7 bases. The CDR3 extends over 16 amino acids. Germline V gives CDR1 SGHTA, CDR2 FQGNSA. The J segment lost 4 bases and the V segment lost 5 bases, leaving 10 bases of the junction unmatched. The CDR3 sequence is CASSPRQGGGNEKLFF. The CDR3 DNA follows: TGTGCCAGCAGCCCTAGACAGGGTGGGGGTAATGAAAAACTGTTTTTT. Combining the CDR3 with reference TRBV7-2 and TRBJ1-4 gives the whole variable domain GAGVSQSPSNKVTEKGKDVELRCDPISGHTALYWYRQSLGQGLEFLIYFQGNSAPDKSGLPSDRFSAERTGGSVSTLTIQRTQQEDSAVYLCASSPRQGGGNEKLFFGSGTQLSVL.

This rearrangement joins TRBV3-1 (or the pseudogene TRBV3-2) to TRBJ1-2; no reliable D call. This CDR3 region has 14 residues. The V end lost 1 base, the J end lost 5 bases, and 11 bases lay between the germline ends. Germline assignment: CDR1 LGHDT and CDR2 YNNKEL (reference sequence). This CDR3 is CASSQVRGQYGYTF. CDR3 nucleotide sequence: TGTGCCAGCAGCCAAGTCCGAGGGCAATATGGCTACACCTTC.

V gene TRBV5-6 combines with J gene TRBJ2-5; D is perhaps TRBD1 (5 bases). Trimming took 3 bases from V and 2 from J, leaving 8 bases between them. Germline V gives CDR1 SGHDT, CDR2 YYEEEE. This CDR3 is built from 13 residues. The CDR3, as DNA: TGTGCCAGCAGCTCGACAGAGCAAGAGACCCAGTACTTC. This encodes CASSSTEQETQYF.

As to this clone: Distinct nucleotide sequences in the sample also encode this CDR3. V and J are TRBV4-1 and TRBJ1-5; unclear D gene. Germline CDR1 MGHRA, CDR2 YSYEKL. V lost 0 bases and J lost 5, with 11 bases in between. The CDR3 has 15 residues. Here the CDR3 reads CASSQERDEDQPQHF. In nucleotides, the CDR3 is TGCGCCAGCAGCCAAGAACGGGATGAAGATCAGCCCCAGCATTTT.

This clone was seen just once. The chain couples TRBV6-1 to TRBJ1-6; the D gene is possibly TRBD1 (5 bases). Germline assignment: CDR1 MNHNS and CDR2 SASEGT. Trimming left V 2 bases short and J 3 bases short, with 14 bases between. The CDR3 runs to 17 residues. CDR3 sequence: CASSESRWGHYNSPLHF. The CDR3 DNA sequence: TGTGCCAGCAGTGAATCCCGCTGGGGCCACTATAATTCACCCCTCCACTTT.

This chain joins TRBV19 and TRBJ1-1; D is ambiguous. The CDR3 spans 15 residues. The germline CDR1 and CDR2 sequences are LNHDA and SQIVND (reference sequence). V was clipped by 5 bases and J by 0 bases, with 13 bases between them. DNA of the CDR3: TGTGCCAGTAGTCCTAGGCCCGGGTTGAACACTGAAGCTTTCTTT. Amino acids: CASSPRPGLNTEAFF.